This T cell receptor beta chain was retrieved from a study of cytomegalovirus exposure and HLA in healthy donors. PCR amplification relied on 60 Vbeta primers (plus 13 Jbeta primers). Clones were read by immunoSEQ multiplex PCR, and TCRdb kept only the in-frame ones, dropping some. The sample carries 100,000 to 150,000 clones, roughly four fifths recorded once. This clone has a handful of counts. CDR3 size: 12 residues. Trimming shortened V by 7 bases and J by 4 bases, and 10 bases separated the two germline ends. Germline CDR1 MDHEN, CDR2 SYDVKM. Source material: PBMCs. The J gene is TRBJ1-2, the V gene TRBV28, with D perhaps matching TRBD1 (5 bases). The sequence came from a woman aged 50 to 65 in good health and CMV-seropositive. CDR3: CASKAGSYGYTF. The CDR3 DNA reads TGTGCCAGCAAGGCAGGGTCCTATGGCTACACCTTC.